The 15 T cell receptor beta chains below come from one sample, sequenced in a study of cytomegalovirus exposure and HLA in healthy donors. PCR primers comprised 60 Vbeta and 13 Jbeta primers. Sequencing was performed with immunoSEQ multiplex PCR; in TCRdb, only in-frame clones are kept and a portion is missing. The sample shows under 130,000 clones, nearly 80% of them seen only once. Sequencing input: PBMCs. These receptors came from a man younger than 45 in good health and CMV-seronegative.

The rearrangement links TRBV27 to TRBJ1-4; D remains unclear. This CDR3 region has 14 residues. The V and J ends lost 5 bases and 8 bases respectively, with 15 bases between them. Looked up from germline, CDR1 is MNHEY and CDR2 is SMNVEV (reference sequence). CDR3 protein: CASSDASVSEKLFF. The CDR3 nucleotides read TGTGCCAGCAGTGATGCTTCGGTTTCGGAAAAACTGTTTTTT.

The rearrangement uses TRBV27 and TRBJ2-7; D gene unclear. Germline CDR1 MNHEY, CDR2 SMNVEV (reference sequence). Trimming took off 4 bases at V and 0 bases at J, with 4 bases between the two ends. There are 12 residues in the CDR3. The CDR3 nucleotides are TGTGCCAGCAGTTCCTCCTCCTACGAGCAGTACTTC. This encodes CASSSSSYEQYF.

The genes are TRBV6-5 and TRBJ1-2; D possibly corresponds to TRBD1 (6 bases). The germline V and J ends were trimmed by 6 bases and 4 bases, with 12 bases remaining between them. Germline assignment: CDR1 MNHEY and CDR2 SVGAGI. The CDR3 runs to 13 residues. CDR3 amino acids: CASSPDSVYGYTF. The CDR3 coding sequence is TGTGCCAGCAGCCCGGACAGCGTCTATGGCTACACCTTC.

The genes are TRBV7-6 and TRBJ2-3, with TRBD2 matching 11 bases. CDR3 size: 16 residues. The germline CDR1 and CDR2 sequences are SGHVS and FNYEAQ. Germline trimming cut 2 bases from V and 3 bases from J; bases unmatched to any gene: 4. The CDR3 bases are TGTGCCAGCAGCTTAAGACTAGCGGGGAATACAGATACGCAGTATTTT. Its translation: CASSLRLAGNTDTQYF.

V gene TRBV7-6 combines with J gene TRBJ2-7; tentatively, D is TRBD1 (6 bases). Germline CDR1 SGHVS, CDR2 FNYEAQ. CDR3 length: 16 residues. The germline V and J ends were trimmed by 5 bases and 0 bases, with 17 bases remaining between them. The CDR3 bases are TGTGCCAGCAGCCAGCCCCGGGACAACAGCTCCTACGAGCAGTACTTC. Encoded protein: CASSQPRDNSSYEQYF.

The CDR3 DNA sequence: TGTGCCAGCTCACCGGGACAGGGGTTTGAGACCCAGTACTTC. The encoded protein is CASSPGQGFETQYF. The chain has TRBV10-3 and TRBJ2-5, with TRBD1 identical over 10 bases. The junction had 10 bases not matched to a gene; V was cut back by 10 bases and J by 5 bases. Germline CDR1 ENHRY, CDR2 SYGVKD. This CDR3 spans 14 amino acids.

This chain joins TRBV19 and TRBJ1-1, with 8 bases lining up with TRBD1. Germline V gene sequence: CDR1 LNHDA, CDR2 SQIVND (reference sequence). Unmatched junction bases numbered 9, after V lost 7 bases and J lost 5 bases. The CDR3 runs 14 residues. The CDR3 DNA follows: TGTGCCAGTATCCCAATAACAGGGGGGACTGAAGCTTTCTTT. Protein product: CASIPITGGTEAFF.

This clone was picked up one time. The chain joins TRBV7-8 to TRBJ2-7; 7 bases are shared with TRBD1. Germline V gene lookup returns CDR1 SGHVS and CDR2 FQNEAQ. CDR3 length: 16 residues. Trimming at V came to 5 bases and at J to 0 bases, leaving 10 bases not matched to a gene. The CDR3 nucleotides are TGTGCCAGCAGCCCTCACAGGGGAGTGAGCTCCTACGAGCAGTACTTC. It encodes CASSPHRGVSSYEQYF. Based on the CDR3 plus reference TRBV7-8 and TRBJ2-7, the full variable domain is GAGVSQSPRYKVAKRGQDVALRCDPISGHVSLFWYQQALGQGPEFLTYFQNEAQLDKSGLPSDRFFAERPEGSVSTLKIQRTQQEDSAVYLCASSPHRGVSSYEQYFGPGTRLTVT.

This clone has more than one count but fewer than ten. The chain employs TRBV27 and TRBJ2-5, with TRBD2 matching over 15 bases. Germline trimming cut 4 bases from V and 13 bases from J; bases unmatched to any gene: 10. The CDR3 loop spans 15 amino acids. Germline V gene data show CDR1 as MNHEY and CDR2 as SMNVEV (reference sequence). CDR3 coding DNA: TGTGCCAGCAGTTCCCCCGGACTAGCGGGGGGGCCCTCGTACTTC. Residues: CASSSPGLAGGPSYF.

This chain uses TRBV6-5 with TRBJ1-1; D may be TRBD1 (5 bases). The CDR3 consists of 12 residues. Trimming cost V 5 bases and J 11 bases, with 15 bases left between them. Germline CDR1 reads MNHEY; CDR2 reads SVGAGI. The CDR3 DNA is TGTGCCAGCAGTGGGGGGAGAGGAGGCGCTTTCTTT. Its translation: CASSGGRGGAFF.

This chain uses TRBV9 with TRBJ2-1, with 13 nucleotides matching TRBD2. Trimming took 3 bases from V and 5 from J; bases not matched to a gene: 5. CDR3 length: 16 residues. The germline V gene encodes CDR1 SGDLS and CDR2 YYNGEE. The CDR3 region is CASSDRTSGGDNEQFF. CDR3 sequence (DNA): TGTGCCAGCAGCGATCGGACTAGCGGGGGAGACAATGAGCAGTTCTTC.

The chain couples TRBV4-1 to TRBJ1-5; weak D call: TRBD1 (6 bases). The germline CDR1 and CDR2 sequences are MGHRA and YSYEKL. The V and J ends lost 1 base and 4 bases respectively, with 14 bases between them. The CDR3 length is 16 residues. CDR3 in amino acids: CASSQATQGSNQPQHF. Written as DNA, the CDR3 is TGCGCCAGCAGCCAAGCCACACAGGGATCTAATCAGCCCCAGCATTTT.

V and J are TRBV10-3 and TRBJ2-7; 7 nucleotides line up with TRBD2. CDR3 size: 16 residues. The ends lost 2 bases at V and 4 bases at J; junction bases unmatched: 11. Germline CDR1 reads ENHRY; CDR2 reads SYGVKD. The DNA for the CDR3 is TGTGCCATCAGTGAGGGGACCCCAGCGGGATTTTACGAGCAGTACTTC. Encoded protein: CAISEGTPAGFYEQYF.

The rearrangement links TRBV11-2 to TRBJ1-2, with D possibly TRBD1 on 5 matching bases. Trimming pared 4 bases from V and 7 bases from J, leaving 28 bases between. The CDR3 spans 18 residues. Looked up from germline, CDR1 is SGHAT and CDR2 is FQNNGV. The CDR3 reads CASSSLRATVRRFGGYTF. CDR3 nucleotide sequence: TGTGCCAGCAGCTCATTAAGAGCGACAGTGCGGCGATTCGGTGGCTACACCTTC.

This chain uses TRBV28 with TRBJ1-5; TRBD1 is a possible D gene (6 bases). This CDR3 has 13 amino acids. The ends were cut back, 2 bases at V and 7 bases at J, with 9 bases in the middle. Per the germline V gene, CDR1 is MDHEN and CDR2 is SYDVKM. CDR3 sequence reads: CASSLSGGQPQHF. The DNA of the CDR3 is TGTGCCAGCAGTTTAAGCGGGGGCCAGCCCCAGCATTTT.